The 8 T cell receptor beta chains below come from one sample, sequenced in a study of blood T cell repertoires in COVID-19. Libraries were prepared by immunoSEQ multiplex PCR; TCRdb keeps only in-frame clonotypes and omits some of them. The sample holds around 92,000 clones; about 86% are singletons and the top ten take roughly 13%. The sequenced sample was peripheral blood. The source of these receptors is a woman between 55 and 75 years old in a cohort sampled during active or convalescent COVID-19.

CDR3 region: CASSYSRANTGELFF. CDR3 DNA sequence: TGTGCCAGCAGTTACTCCAGGGCGAACACCGGGGAGCTGTTTTTT. The chain links TRBV6-6 to TRBJ2-2; a possible D gene is TRBD1 (5 bases). Germline assignment: CDR1 MNHNY and CDR2 SVGAGI (reference sequence). V was trimmed by 0 bases and J by 0 bases, leaving 5 bases between them. The CDR3 loop spans 15 amino acids.

The chain is built from TRBV6-2 or TRBV6-3 and TRBJ1-4; the D gene is possibly TRBD1 (5 bases). The CDR3 totals 18 residues. CDR1 is MNHEY, CDR2 SVGEGT, per germline. V lost 6 bases, J lost 4 bases, and 24 bases lay in between. DNA of the CDR3: TGTGCCAGCAGCTCGTCGACAGCACTATGGGGGGGTAATGAAAAACTGTTTTTT. It yields the protein CASSSSTALWGGNEKLFF.

The V gene is TRBV5-1, the J gene TRBJ2-1, with a possible D match to TRBD1 (6 bases). V lost 2 bases to trimming and J lost 4 bases, with 16 bases between them. The germline gives CDR1 SGHRS, CDR2 YFSETQ. CDR3 length: 16 amino acids. CDR3 sequence: CASSLETGTLYNEQFF. The CDR3 DNA reads TGCGCCAGCAGCTTAGAAACCGGGACACTTTACAATGAGCAGTTCTTC.

In its sample, this clone was seen once. This chain uses TRBV6-6 with TRBJ2-6; 10 bases match TRBD1. Germline assignment: CDR1 MNHNY and CDR2 SVGAGI (reference sequence). The CDR3 has 20 residues. Trimming took 5 bases from V and 1 from J; bases not matched to a gene: 14. The CDR3 nucleotides read TGTGCCAGCAGTCGACTGGGACCCGGGACAGGGGTATCTGGGGCCAACGTCCTGACTTTC. This gives the protein CASSRLGPGTGVSGANVLTF.

This clone was seen only once. The V gene is TRBV2, the J gene TRBJ1-2; TRBD1 agrees at 7 bases. The CDR3 spans 15 residues. Germline V lookup: CDR1 SNHLY, CDR2 FYNNEI. With 3 bases clipped from V and 1 base from J, the junction kept 5 bases outside the gene matches. DNA for the CDR3: TGTGCCAGCAGTGAGCAAGGGGGCTTTAACTATGGCTACACCTTC. This sequence encodes CASSEQGGFNYGYTF.

The chain combines TRBV5-8 with TRBJ2-3, with 11 nucleotides matching TRBD2. The CDR3 has 16 residues. After removal of 3 bases from V and 0 bases from J, the junction contained 3 bases not matched to a gene. Germline V gene sequence: CDR1 SGHTS, CDR2 YDEGEE. The CDR3 DNA reads as TGTGCCAGCAGCTACCTAGCGGGAGGAAGCACAGATACGCAGTATTTT. It yields the protein CASSYLAGGSTDTQYF.

As regards this clone: At one end, the junction sequence differs from germline, possibly due to a read error. This chain uses TRBV2 with TRBJ2-5; TRBD1 is a possible D gene (6 bases). The germline gives CDR1 SNHLY, CDR2 FYNNEI. The CDR3 runs to 15 residues. This CDR3 is CASSTTGIPQGTQYF. CDR3 DNA sequence: TGTGCCAGCAGTACTACAGGGATACCCCAAGGGACCCAGTACTTC.

The chain combines TRBV6-5 with TRBJ1-3; 7 nucleotides match TRBD1. The V segment lost 6 bases and the J segment 1 base; nucleotides outside the gene matches: 3. Germline assignment: CDR1 MNHEY and CDR2 SVGAGI. This CDR3 spans 14 amino acids. CDR3 protein: CASRTGISGNTIYF. In DNA, the CDR3 is TGTGCCAGCAGGACAGGGATTTCTGGAAACACCATATATTTT.